This entry concerns a single TCR beta chain. This sample was taken from a study of blood T cell repertoires in COVID-19. About the research overall: Donors in the United States, Italy and Spain gave samples during acute or convalescent COVID-19. Sample material is recorded as cDNA or gDNA derived from T cells, B-cell-depleted T cells, or PBMCs.

Patients in Seattle were enrolled during active infection, then followed longitudinally. The V and J ends lost 0 bases and 4 bases, in that order; junction bases with no gene match: 15. Germline CDR1 and CDR2: SGHRS and YFSETQ. The CDR3 is made up of 19 amino acids. Using immunoSEQ multiplex PCR, the repertoire was profiled, and TCRdb retains in-frame clones only, with some absent. Seen here are 300,000 to 400,000 clones, around 86% observed once, and the top ten hold about 6.9%. The source is a woman aged 45-65 years with COVID-19, enrolled during active disease. The rearrangement joins TRBV5-1 to TRBJ2-7; TRBD1 agrees at 11 bases. Sequenced: peripheral blood. The CDR3 nucleotides are TGCGCCAGCAGCTTGGATAAGCCCACCAGGACAGGGGGCGCGTACGAGCAGTACTTC. This codes for CASSLDKPTRTGGAYEQYF.